This T cell receptor (beta chain) stems from a study of T cells after yellow fever vaccination. Germline CDR1 reads MNHEY; CDR2 reads SVGEGT. The V end was cut by 4 bases, the J end by 7 bases, with 17 bases between. CDR3 length equals 15 residues. TCRdb reanalysed the 5' RACE reads using MiXCR and keeps one entry per CDR3 protein. In the table there are 100,000 to 150,000 distinct CDR3 sequences, around 9.8% of which are singletons. This clonotype has a handful of counts. Sequenced material: CD8+ T cells sorted from PBMCs, taken on the day of the yellow fever booster vaccination. The chain is built from TRBV6-2 or TRBV6-3 and TRBJ2-1; weak D call: TRBD2 (5 bases). The TCR originated in a young man who received the YFV17D yellow fever vaccine. The CDR3 nucleotides are TGTGCCAGCAGTTCTAGCCCTCCCGGGGTGAATGAGCAGTTCTTC. It yields the protein CASSSSPPGVNEQFF.